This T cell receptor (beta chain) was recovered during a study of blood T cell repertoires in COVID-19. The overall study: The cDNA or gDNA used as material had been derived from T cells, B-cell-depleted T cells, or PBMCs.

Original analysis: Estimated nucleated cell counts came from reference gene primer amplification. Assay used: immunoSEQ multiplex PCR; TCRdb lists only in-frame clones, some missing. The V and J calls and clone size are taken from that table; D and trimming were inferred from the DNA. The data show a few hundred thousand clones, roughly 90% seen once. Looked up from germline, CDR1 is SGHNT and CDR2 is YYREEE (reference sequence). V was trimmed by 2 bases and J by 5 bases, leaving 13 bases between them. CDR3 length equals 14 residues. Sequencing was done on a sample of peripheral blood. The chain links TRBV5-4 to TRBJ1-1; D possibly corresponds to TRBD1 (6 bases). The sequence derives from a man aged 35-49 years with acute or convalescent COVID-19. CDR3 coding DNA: TGTGCCAGCAGCTTTCAAGGGGGAGGGACTGAAGCTTTCTTT. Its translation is CASSFQGGGTEAFF.